This T cell receptor beta chain was sequenced for a study of identical twins. Findings of the study overall: Zero-insertion findings could be partly confounded by invariant cells (MAIT and iNKT cells). The more abundant beta clonotypes in cord blood had fewer insertions, and memory repertoires did not show this.

Deletions cut 2 bases from V and 3 bases from J, with 14 bases between. The CDR3 has 15 amino acids. Germline V gene data show CDR1 as MNHEY and CDR2 as SVGEGT. A universal primer site was incorporated via template switching, and the cDNA contained unique molecular identifiers. MiXCR was run by TCRdb on the 5' RACE reads, yielding one entry per CDR3 protein. The sample contains 280,000 or so distinct CDR3 sequences, under 9% of which appear only once. This clonotype has a count of ten or more. Its target is unknown. Healthy Caucasians were all of the donors. These data were also reused for a study on yellow fever vaccine responses in identical twins.

Material: memory (CD45RO+) T cells sorted from blood. The chain couples TRBV6-2 or TRBV6-3 to TRBJ2-7, with TRBD2 as a possible D gene (6 bases). The clonotype comes from a woman aged 18-29 years in good health. In DNA form, the CDR3 reads TGTGCCAGCAGTTACCTGGGCGGGACGAGCTACGAGCAGTACTTC. Translating it yields CASSYLGGTSYEQYF.